This TCR beta chain is drawn from a study of tumor-infiltrating lymphocytes in oesophageal squamous cell carcinoma. This clonotype showed up many times. This sequence may be a read error, since a much larger clone differs from it by one base. TCRdb re-derived calls from the PCR reads in MiXCR, one entry per CDR3 protein. Here the sample spans more than 10,000 distinct CDR3 sequences, 52% being singletons. The V end lost 3 bases, the J end lost 10 bases, and 20 bases lay between the germline ends. There are 15 residues in the CDR3. Germline CDR1 SGHNT, CDR2 YYREEE (reference sequence). The sequencing input was esophageal tumor tissue. This TCR came from a female donor with esophageal squamous cell carcinoma. This chain links TRBV5-4 with TRBJ2-1; TRBD1 might be the D (6 bases). CDR3: CASSSRGASLYEQFF. As DNA, the CDR3 is TGTGCCAGCAGCTCCAGGGGAGCCTCACTATACGAGCAGTTCTTC.